This paragraph covers one T cell receptor (beta chain) sequence. The antigen is undetermined. On the day of bone marrow donation, the related graft donor provided peripheral blood. This CDR3 has 15 amino acids. V was pared by 6 bases and J by 6 bases, with 9 bases of the junction left unmatched. CDR1 MDHEN and CDR2 SYDVKM come from the germline V gene. These data are taken from a study of T cells after posttransplantation cyclophosphamide. Findings and limits, study-wide: Tissue-infiltrating T cells from skin or gut overlapped little with blood T cells. After PTCy, TRB diversity resembled that of CNI/methotrexate controls. Donor CD8+ memory clones often dominated recipient blood repertoires at later times.

The repertoire was sequenced with immunoSEQ multiplex PCR; TCRdb's copy has only in-frame clones and lacks some. Counted here are tens of thousands of clones, approximately 73% occurring once; the ten biggest clones make up about 0.61%. The chain employs TRBV28 and TRBJ1-5; 9 positions agree with TRBD1. The clonotype originates from a woman aged 55-69 years in good health, CMV-negative, and a related stem cell transplant donor. The specimen sequenced was memory CD4+ T cells sorted from PBMCs. CDR3: CASSLGQGFRQPQHF. CDR3 sequence (DNA): TGTGCCAGCAGCCTGGGACAGGGCTTTCGTCAGCCCCAGCATTTT. Supplemented by reference TRBV28 and TRBJ1-5, the full variable domain reads DVKVTQSSRYLVKRTGEKVFLECVQDMDHENMFWYRQDPGLGLRLIYFSYDVKMKEKGDIPEGYSVSREKKERFSLILESASTNQTSMYLCASSLGQGFRQPQHFGDGTRLSIL.